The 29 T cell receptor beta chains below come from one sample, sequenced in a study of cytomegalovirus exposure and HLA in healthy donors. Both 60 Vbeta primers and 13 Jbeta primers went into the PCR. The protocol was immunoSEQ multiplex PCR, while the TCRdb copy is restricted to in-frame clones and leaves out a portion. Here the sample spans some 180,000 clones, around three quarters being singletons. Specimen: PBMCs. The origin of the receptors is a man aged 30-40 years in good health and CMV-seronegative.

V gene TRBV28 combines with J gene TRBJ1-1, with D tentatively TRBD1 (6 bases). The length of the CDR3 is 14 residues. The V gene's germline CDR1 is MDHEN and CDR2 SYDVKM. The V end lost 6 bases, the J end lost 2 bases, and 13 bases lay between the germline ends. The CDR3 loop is CASRHGTTNTEAFF. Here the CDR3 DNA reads TGTGCCAGCAGACATGGGACAACCAACACTGAAGCTTTCTTT.

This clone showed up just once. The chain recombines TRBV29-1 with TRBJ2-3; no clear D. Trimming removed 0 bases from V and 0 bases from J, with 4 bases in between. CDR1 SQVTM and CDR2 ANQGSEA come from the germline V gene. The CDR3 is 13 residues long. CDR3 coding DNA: TGCAGCGTTGAAGACGGGAGCACAGATACGCAGTATTTT. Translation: CSVEDGSTDTQYF.

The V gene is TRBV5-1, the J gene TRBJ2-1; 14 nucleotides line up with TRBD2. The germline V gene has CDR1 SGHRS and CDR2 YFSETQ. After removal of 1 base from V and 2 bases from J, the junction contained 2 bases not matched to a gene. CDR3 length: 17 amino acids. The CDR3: CASSLMTSGRAYNEQFF. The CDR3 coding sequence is TGCGCCAGCAGCTTGATGACTAGCGGGAGGGCCTACAATGAGCAGTTCTTC.

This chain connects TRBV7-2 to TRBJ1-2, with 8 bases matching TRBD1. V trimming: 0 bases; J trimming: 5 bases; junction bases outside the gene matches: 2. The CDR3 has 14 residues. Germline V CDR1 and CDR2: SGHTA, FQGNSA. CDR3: CASSLAQGAYGYTF. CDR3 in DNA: TGTGCCAGCAGCTTAGCGCAGGGGGCGTATGGCTACACCTTC.

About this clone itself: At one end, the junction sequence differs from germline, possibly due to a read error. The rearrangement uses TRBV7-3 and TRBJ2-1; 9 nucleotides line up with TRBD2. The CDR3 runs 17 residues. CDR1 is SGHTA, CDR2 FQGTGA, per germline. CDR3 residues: CASSLTFGSGRDNEQLF. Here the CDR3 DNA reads TGTGCCAGCAGCTTAACGTTCGGTAGCGGGAGAGACAATGAGCAGCTCTTC.

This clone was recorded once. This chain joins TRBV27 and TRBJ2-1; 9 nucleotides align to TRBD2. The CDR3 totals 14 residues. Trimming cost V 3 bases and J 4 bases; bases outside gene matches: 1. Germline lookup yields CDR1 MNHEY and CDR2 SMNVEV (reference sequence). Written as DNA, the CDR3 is TGTGCCAGCAGTTTGCTAGCGGGATACAATGAGCAGTTCTTC. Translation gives CASSLLAGYNEQFF.

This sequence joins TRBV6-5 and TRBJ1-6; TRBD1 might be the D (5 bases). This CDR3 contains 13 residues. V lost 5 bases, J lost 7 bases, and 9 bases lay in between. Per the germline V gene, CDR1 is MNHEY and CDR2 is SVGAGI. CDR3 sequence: CASSPGGNSPLHF. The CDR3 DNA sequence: TGTGCCAGCAGTCCCGGGGGAAATTCACCCCTCCACTTT.

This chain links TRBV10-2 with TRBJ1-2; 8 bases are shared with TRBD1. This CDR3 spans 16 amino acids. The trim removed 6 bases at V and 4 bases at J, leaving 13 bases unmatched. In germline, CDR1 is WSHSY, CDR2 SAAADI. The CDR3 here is CASSETPGQVGYGYTF. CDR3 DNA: TGCGCCAGCAGCGAGACCCCGGGACAGGTCGGCTATGGCTACACCTTC.

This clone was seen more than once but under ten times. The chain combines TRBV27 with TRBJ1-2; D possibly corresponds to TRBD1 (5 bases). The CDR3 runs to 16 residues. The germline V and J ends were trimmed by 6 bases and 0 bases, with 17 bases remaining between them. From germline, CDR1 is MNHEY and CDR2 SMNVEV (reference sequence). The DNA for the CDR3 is TGTGCCAGCAGCTACTCATTGTCAGGGCCTAACTATGGCTACACCTTC. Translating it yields CASSYSLSGPNYGYTF.

CDR3 nucleotides: TGCAGCGGCGCATTTAACACCGGGGAGCTGTTTTTT. It specifies CSGAFNTGELFF. The chain recombines TRBV29-1 with TRBJ2-2; D gene ambiguous. The CDR3 covers 12 residues. Germline V gives CDR1 SQVTM, CDR2 ANQGSEA. V lost 7 bases, J lost 2 bases, and 8 bases lay in between.

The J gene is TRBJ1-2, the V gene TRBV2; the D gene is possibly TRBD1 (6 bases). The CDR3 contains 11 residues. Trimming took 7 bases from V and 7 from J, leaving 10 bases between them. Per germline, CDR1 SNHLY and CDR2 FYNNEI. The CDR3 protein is CASNRVSGYTF. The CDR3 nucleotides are TGTGCCAGCAACAGGGTTTCTGGCTACACCTTC.

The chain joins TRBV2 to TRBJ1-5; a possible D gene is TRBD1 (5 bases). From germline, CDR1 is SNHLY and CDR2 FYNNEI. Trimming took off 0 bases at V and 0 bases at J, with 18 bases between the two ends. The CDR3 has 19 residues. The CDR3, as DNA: TGTGCCAGCAGTGAAGCGGGGGGTACCCCAAAATATAGCAATCAGCCCCAGCATTTT. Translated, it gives CASSEAGGTPKYSNQPQHF.

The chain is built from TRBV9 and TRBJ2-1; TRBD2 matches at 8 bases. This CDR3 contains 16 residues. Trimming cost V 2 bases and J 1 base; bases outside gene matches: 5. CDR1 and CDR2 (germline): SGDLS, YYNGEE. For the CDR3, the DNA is TGTGCCAGCAGCGTTGACGGGAGGGGTTCCTACAATGAGCAGTTCTTC. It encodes CASSVDGRGSYNEQFF. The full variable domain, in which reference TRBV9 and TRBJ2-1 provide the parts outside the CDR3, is DSGVTQTPKHLITATGQRVTLRCSPRSGDLSVYWYQQSLDQGLQFLIQYYNGEERAKGNILERFSAQQFPDLHSELNLSSLELGDSALYFCASSVDGRGSYNEQFFGPGTRLTVL.

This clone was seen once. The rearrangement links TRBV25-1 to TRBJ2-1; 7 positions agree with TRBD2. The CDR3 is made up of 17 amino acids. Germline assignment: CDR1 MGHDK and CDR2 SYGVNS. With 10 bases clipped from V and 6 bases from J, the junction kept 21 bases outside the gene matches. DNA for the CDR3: TGTGCCACTTCTTGGGGGGGGGATGTCCTATATTCCAATGAGCAGTTCTTC. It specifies CATSWGGDVLYSNEQFF.

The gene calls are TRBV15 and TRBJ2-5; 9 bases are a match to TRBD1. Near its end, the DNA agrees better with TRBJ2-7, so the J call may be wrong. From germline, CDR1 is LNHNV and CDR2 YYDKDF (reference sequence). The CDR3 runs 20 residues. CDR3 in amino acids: CATSRYDGQGPSSPTYEQYF. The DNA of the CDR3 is TGTGCCACCAGCAGGTATGATGGACAGGGGCCATCATCACCCACCTACGAGCAGTACTTC.

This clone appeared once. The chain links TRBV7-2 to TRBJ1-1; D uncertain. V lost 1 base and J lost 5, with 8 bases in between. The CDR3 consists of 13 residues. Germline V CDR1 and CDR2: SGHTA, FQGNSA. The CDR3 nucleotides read TGTGCCAGCAGCTTAGATCCGAGGACTGAAGCTTTCTTT. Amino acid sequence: CASSLDPRTEAFF. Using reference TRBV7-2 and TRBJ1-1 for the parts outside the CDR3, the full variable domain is GAGVSQSPSNKVTEKGKDVELRCDPISGHTALYWYRQSLGQGLEFLIYFQGNSAPDKSGLPSDRFSAERTGGSVSTLTIQRTQQEDSAVYLCASSLDPRTEAFFGQGTRLTVV.

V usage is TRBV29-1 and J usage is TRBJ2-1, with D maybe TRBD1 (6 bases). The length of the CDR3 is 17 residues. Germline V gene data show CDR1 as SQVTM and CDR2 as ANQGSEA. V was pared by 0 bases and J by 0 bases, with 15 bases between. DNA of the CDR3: TGCAGCGTTGAAGATCTTGGGCAGGGGAGCTCCTACAATGAGCAGTTCTTC. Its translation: CSVEDLGQGSSYNEQFF.

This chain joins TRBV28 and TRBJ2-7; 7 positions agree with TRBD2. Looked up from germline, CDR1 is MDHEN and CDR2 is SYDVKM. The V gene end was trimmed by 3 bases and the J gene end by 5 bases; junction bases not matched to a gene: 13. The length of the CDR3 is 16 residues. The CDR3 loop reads CASSFRPGGSINEQYF. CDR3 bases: TGTGCCAGCAGTTTCCGTCCAGGCGGGAGTATCAACGAGCAGTACTTC.

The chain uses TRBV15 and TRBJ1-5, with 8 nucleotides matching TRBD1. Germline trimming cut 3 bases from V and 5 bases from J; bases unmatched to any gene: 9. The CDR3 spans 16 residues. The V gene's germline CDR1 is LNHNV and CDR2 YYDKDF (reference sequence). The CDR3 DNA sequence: TGTGCCACCAGCAGCTTGAACAGGGGGAACGATCAGCCCCAGCATTTT. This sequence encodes CATSSLNRGNDQPQHF.

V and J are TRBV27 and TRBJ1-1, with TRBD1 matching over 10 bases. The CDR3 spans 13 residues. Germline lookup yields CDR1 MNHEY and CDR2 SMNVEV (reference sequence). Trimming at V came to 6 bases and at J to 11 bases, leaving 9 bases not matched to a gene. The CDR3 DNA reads TGTGCCAGCAGCTTAGGGGACAGGGGACGGGCTTTCTTT. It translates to CASSLGDRGRAFF.

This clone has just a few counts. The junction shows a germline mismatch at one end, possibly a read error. As DNA, the CDR3 is TGTGCCAGTAGTATAGTCGAGTTCCCGGGACAGTTGGTTTTT. Amino acids: CASSIVEFPGQLVF. The rearrangement joins TRBV19 to TRBJ1-4, with 7 bases aligning to TRBD1. The CDR3 totals 14 residues. Germline assignment: CDR1 LNHDA and CDR2 SQIVND (reference sequence).

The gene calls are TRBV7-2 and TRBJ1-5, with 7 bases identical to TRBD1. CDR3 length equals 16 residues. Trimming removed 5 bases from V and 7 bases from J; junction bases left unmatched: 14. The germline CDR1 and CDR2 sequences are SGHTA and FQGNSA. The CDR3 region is CASSTITGQVLQPQHF. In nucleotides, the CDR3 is TGTGCCAGCAGCACGATTACCGGACAGGTTTTACAGCCCCAGCATTTT.

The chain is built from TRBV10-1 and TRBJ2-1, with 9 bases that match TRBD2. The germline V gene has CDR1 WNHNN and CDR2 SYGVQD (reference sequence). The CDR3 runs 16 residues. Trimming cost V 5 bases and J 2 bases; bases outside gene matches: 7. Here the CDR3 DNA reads TGCGCCAGCAGTAAAGTAGCGGGAGTGGCCTACAATGAGCAGTTCTTC. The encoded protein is CASSKVAGVAYNEQFF.

CDR3 in amino acids: CASGPPGQGLKTQYF. The CDR3, as DNA: TGTGCCAGCGGACCTCCGGGACAGGGGTTGAAGACCCAGTACTTC. The chain has TRBV6-5 and TRBJ2-5; 10 positions match TRBD1. CDR1 MNHEY and CDR2 SVGAGI come from the germline V gene. The trim removed 8 bases at V and 6 bases at J, leaving 12 bases unmatched. The CDR3 covers 15 residues.

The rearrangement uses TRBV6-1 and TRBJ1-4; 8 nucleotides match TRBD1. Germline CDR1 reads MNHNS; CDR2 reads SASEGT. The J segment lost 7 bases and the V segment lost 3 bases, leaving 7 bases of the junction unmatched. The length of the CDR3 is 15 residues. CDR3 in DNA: TGTGCCAGCAGTGACCTCAGGGGGCAGGGTGAAAAACTGTTTTTT. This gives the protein CASSDLRGQGEKLFF.

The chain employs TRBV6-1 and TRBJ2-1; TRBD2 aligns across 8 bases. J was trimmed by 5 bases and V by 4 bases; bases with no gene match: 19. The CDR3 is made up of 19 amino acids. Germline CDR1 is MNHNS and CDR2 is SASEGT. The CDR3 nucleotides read TGTGCCAGCAGTGCCGCCTTCGGGGCGAGCGGGAGAGTAGACAATGAGCAGTTCTTC. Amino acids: CASSAAFGASGRVDNEQFF.

The CDR3 DNA sequence: TGTGCCATCAGTTGGGACAGGTCCTACGAGCAGTACTTC. This encodes CAISWDRSYEQYF. This chain connects TRBV10-3 to TRBJ2-7; 8 nucleotides match TRBD1. Germline trimming cut 5 bases from V and 1 base from J; bases unmatched to any gene: 1. This CDR3 has 13 amino acids. Germline V gives CDR1 ENHRY, CDR2 SYGVKD.

The CDR3 loop is CASSLAVSGRAFADTQYF. In DNA, the CDR3 is TGCGCCAGCAGCTTGGCTGTTAGCGGGAGGGCATTCGCAGATACGCAGTATTTT. This rearrangement joins TRBV5-1 to TRBJ2-3; 11 bases line up with TRBD2. CDR1 is SGHRS, CDR2 YFSETQ, per germline. This CDR3 is built from 18 residues. The ends lost 0 bases at V and 4 bases at J; junction bases unmatched: 10.

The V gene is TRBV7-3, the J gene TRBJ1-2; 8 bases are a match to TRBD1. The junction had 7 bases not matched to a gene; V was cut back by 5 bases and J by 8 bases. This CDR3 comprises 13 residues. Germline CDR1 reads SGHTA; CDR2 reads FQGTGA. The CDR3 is CASSLGQAVGYTF. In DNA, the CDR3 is TGTGCCAGCAGCCTGGGACAGGCCGTGGGCTACACCTTC.